This record concerns one TCR beta chain sequence. This clonotype was detected only a few times. Its antigen is not yet known. No quality values exist for individual bases; no much larger clone is one base distant. This sample is part of a study of response to subunit inactivated influenza vaccine (dated by TCRdb to the late 2010s). The study in broad terms: Deep quantitative profiling of the T cell receptor repertoire was used in the study to follow responses to a trivalent subunit inactivated influenza vaccine. Beyond this particular receptor, the publication reports: According to the authors, only a limited number of new T cells may be recruited by each seasonal influenza vaccination.

The method was RT-PCR. Sequenced on an Illumina HiSeq 2500. The public sequencing data were trimmed at Q25 with fastp and processed into clonotypes with MiXCR by TCRdb, which kept only in-frame beta chains. Records with the same CDR3 protein are collapsed into one entry carrying the most frequent genes and DNA. The sample data list hundreds of thousands of distinct CDR3 sequences, and approximately 17% of these were observed just once. Of the sample, approximately 11% falls within the top ten clones. Compared with germline, V lacks 3 bases and J lacks 5 bases; bases without a gene match: 8. The CDR3 starts with the cysteine, ends with the phenylalanine, and has 15 residues. The sequence is cut down to CDR3 DNA, 45 bases in frame from base 1. The germline V gene specifies SGDLS as CDR1 and YYNGEE as CDR2.

The sequencing here drew on PBMCs from blood, taken around 5 days after vaccination. The TCR sequence derives from a man aged 50 to 60 who received an inactivated influenza vaccine. Donor details come from another sample of the same person, matched by shared clones. Recombination linked TRBV9 to TRBJ2-5, and 9 junctional nucleotides match TRBD2. The base sequence is TGTGCCAGCAGCGGGGGCGGGGGGGCCTTGGAGACCCAGTACTTC. Translation gives CASSGGGGALETQYF.